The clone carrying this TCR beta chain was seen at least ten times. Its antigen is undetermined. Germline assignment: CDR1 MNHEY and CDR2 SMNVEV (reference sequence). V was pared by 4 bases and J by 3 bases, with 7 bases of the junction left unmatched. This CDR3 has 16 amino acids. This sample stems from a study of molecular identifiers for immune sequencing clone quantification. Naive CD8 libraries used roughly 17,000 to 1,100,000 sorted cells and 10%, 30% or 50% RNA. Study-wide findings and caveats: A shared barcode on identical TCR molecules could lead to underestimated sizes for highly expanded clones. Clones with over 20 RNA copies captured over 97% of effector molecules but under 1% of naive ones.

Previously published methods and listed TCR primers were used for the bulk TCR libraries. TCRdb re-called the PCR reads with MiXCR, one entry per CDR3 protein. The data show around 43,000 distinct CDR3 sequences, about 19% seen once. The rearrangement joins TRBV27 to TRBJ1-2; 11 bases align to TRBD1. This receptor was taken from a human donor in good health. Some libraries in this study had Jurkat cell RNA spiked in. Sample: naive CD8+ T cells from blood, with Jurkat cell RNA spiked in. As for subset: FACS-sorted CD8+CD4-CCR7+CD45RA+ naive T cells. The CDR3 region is CASSSGGQGAYYGYTF. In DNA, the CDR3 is TGTGCCAGCAGTTCCGGCGGACAGGGGGCTTACTATGGCTACACCTTC.